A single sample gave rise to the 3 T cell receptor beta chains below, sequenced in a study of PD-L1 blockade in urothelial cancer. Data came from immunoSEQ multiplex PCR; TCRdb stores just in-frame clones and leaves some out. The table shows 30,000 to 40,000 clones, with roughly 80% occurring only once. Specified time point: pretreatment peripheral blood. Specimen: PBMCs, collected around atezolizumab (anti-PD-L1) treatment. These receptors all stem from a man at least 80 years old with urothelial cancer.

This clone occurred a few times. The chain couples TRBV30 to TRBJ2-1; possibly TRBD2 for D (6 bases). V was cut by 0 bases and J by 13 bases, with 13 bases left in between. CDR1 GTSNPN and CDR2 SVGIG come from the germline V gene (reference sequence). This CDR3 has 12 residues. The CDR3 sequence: CAWSVKGLNQFF. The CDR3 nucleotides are TGTGCCTGGAGTGTAAAGGGACTGAACCAGTTCTTC.

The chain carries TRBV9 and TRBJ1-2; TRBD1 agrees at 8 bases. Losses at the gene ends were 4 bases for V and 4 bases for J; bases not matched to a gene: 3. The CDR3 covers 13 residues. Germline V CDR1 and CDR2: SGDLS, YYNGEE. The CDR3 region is CASSPGQGYGYTF. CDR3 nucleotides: TGTGCCAGCAGCCCCGGACAGGGCTATGGCTACACCTTC.

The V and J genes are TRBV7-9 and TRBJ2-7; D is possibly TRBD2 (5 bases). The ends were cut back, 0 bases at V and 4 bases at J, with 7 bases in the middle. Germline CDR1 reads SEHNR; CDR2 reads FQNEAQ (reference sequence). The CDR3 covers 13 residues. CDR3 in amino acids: CASSLAEEYEQYF. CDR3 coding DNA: TGTGCCAGCAGCTTAGCGGAGGAGTACGAGCAGTACTTC. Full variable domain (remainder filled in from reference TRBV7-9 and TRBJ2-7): DTGVSQNPRHKITKRGQNVTFRCDPISEHNRLYWYRQTLGQGPEFLTYFQNEAQLEKSRLLSDRFSAERPKGSFSTLEIQRTEQGDSAMYLCASSLAEEYEQYFGPGTRLTVT.